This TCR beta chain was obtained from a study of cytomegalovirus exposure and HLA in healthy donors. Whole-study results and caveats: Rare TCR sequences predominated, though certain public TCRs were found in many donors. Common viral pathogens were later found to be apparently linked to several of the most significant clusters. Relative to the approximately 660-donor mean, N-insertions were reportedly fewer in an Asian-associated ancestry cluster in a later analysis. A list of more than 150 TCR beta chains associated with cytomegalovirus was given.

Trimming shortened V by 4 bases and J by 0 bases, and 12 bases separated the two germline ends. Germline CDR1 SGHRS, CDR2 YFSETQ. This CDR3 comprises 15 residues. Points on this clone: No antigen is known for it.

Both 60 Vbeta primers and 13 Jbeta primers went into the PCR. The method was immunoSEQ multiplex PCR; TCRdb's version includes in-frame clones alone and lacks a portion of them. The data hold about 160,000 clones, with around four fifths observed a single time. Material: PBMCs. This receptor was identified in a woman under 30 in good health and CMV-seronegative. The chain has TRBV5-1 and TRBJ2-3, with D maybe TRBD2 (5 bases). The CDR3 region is CASSLEDSSTDTQYF. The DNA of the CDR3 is TGCGCCAGCAGCCTGGAGGACTCTAGCACAGATACGCAGTATTTT.